These 10 T cell receptor beta chains originate from one sample sequenced in a study of T-cell reconstitution after alpha-beta-depleted transplantation in children. Researchers prepared the TCRbeta library using unique molecular identifiers, the study reports. One entry per CDR3 protein results from TCRdb running MiXCR on the PCR reads. The sample has about 110,000 distinct CDR3 sequences; almost 6.5% are singletons. This specimen consisted of PBMCs, mostly from graft donor cells, obtained 360 days after TCRalphabeta/CD19-depleted stem cell transplant. These receptor sequences come from a male patient between 2 and 10 years old who had a stem cell transplant for acute lymphoblastic leukemia, so the T cells may come from the graft donor.

The J gene is TRBJ1-1, the V gene TRBV6-1, with a weak D call TRBD1 (6 bases). The germline V gene has CDR1 MNHNS and CDR2 SASEGT. Trimming took off 8 bases at V and 1 base at J, with 14 bases between the two ends. The CDR3 covers 14 residues. The CDR3 sequence: CASPSRGPNTEAFF. In DNA form, the CDR3 reads TGTGCCAGCCCCTCCAGGGGCCCGAACACTGAAGCTTTCTTT.

The chain carries TRBV6-5 and TRBJ2-7, with D unclear. Trimming left V 2 bases short and J 3 bases short, with 14 bases between. CDR3 size: 15 residues. CDR1 and CDR2 (germline): MNHEY, SVGAGI. The CDR3 spells CASSYTSKGIYEQYF. CDR3 nucleotide sequence: TGTGCCAGCAGTTACACCTCAAAAGGAATCTACGAGCAGTACTTC.

Many counts were recorded for this clonotype. This chain joins TRBV29-1 and TRBJ2-5; D unclear. From germline, CDR1 is SQVTM and CDR2 ANQGSEA. Trimming cost V 8 bases and J 5 bases, with 9 bases left between them. The CDR3 is 10 residues long. CDR3 sequence reads: CSPLGETQYF. CDR3 DNA sequence: TGCAGCCCGTTGGGGGAGACCCAGTACTTC.

This clonotype was seen a handful of times. This sequence joins TRBV20-1 and TRBJ2-3, with 8 bases identical to TRBD2. Trimming cost V 8 bases and J 4 bases; bases outside gene matches: 11. CDR1 DFQATT and CDR2 SNEGSKA come from the germline V gene (reference sequence). CDR3 length: 14 residues. The CDR3 nucleotides read TGCAGTTCCCGGGGGAGCGGGAGAGCAGATACGCAGTATTTT. Translation gives CSSRGSGRADTQYF.

This clonotype occurred many times. V usage is TRBV5-1 and J usage is TRBJ1-3; D remains ambiguous. Trimming took 0 bases from V and 4 from J, leaving 11 bases between them. Germline CDR1 and CDR2: SGHRS and YFSETQ. The CDR3 length is 15 residues. CDR3 residues: CASSLEGRLGNTIYF. DNA of the CDR3: TGCGCCAGCAGCTTGGAAGGGCGACTCGGAAACACCATATATTTT. The full variable domain, with the rest looked up from reference TRBV5-1 and TRBJ1-3, is KAGVTQTPRYLIKTRGQQVTLSCSPISGHRSVSWYQQTPGQGLQFLFEYFSETQRNKGNFPGRFSGRQFSNSRSEMNVSTLELGDSALYLCASSLEGRLGNTIYFGEGSWLTVV.

This rearrangement joins TRBV25-1 to TRBJ2-7; no reliable D call. V was cut by 8 bases and J by 3 bases, with 14 bases left in between. This CDR3 region has 13 residues. Germline CDR1 MGHDK, CDR2 SYGVNS. CDR3 sequence reads: CASGPGPIYEQYF. The DNA of the CDR3 is TGTGCCAGCGGCCCCGGGCCCATCTACGAGCAGTACTTC.

This clonotype occurred many times. The rearrangement joins TRBV12-3 or TRBV12-4 to TRBJ2-1, with 12 bases matching TRBD2. The CDR3 is made up of 16 amino acids. The ends lost 7 bases at V and 7 bases at J; junction bases unmatched: 11. CDR3: CASIPLAGGGGNEQFF. DNA of the CDR3: TGTGCCAGCATTCCCCTAGCGGGGGGGGGTGGGAATGAGCAGTTCTTC.

This clonotype was seen ten or more times. This chain links TRBV4-3 with TRBJ2-7; D call uncertain. CDR1 and CDR2 (germline): LGHNA, YSLEER. There are 14 residues in the CDR3. V was clipped by 0 bases and J by 4 bases, with 10 bases between them. CDR3 protein: CASSQDGTSYEQYF. Written as DNA, the CDR3 is TGCGCCAGCAGCCAAGATGGTACATCTTACGAGCAGTACTTC.

This clonotype was seen ten or more times. The genes are TRBV25-1 and TRBJ1-2; 10 nucleotides line up with TRBD1. CDR1 and CDR2 (germline): MGHDK, SYGVNS. The V segment lost 0 bases and the J segment 6 bases; nucleotides outside the gene matches: 7. The CDR3 totals 16 residues. The CDR3 sequence: CASSEYSGTGVNGYTF. CDR3 coding DNA: TGTGCCAGCAGTGAATATTCCGGGACAGGGGTGAATGGCTACACCTTC.

This clonotype appeared a few times. The genes are TRBV7-9 and TRBJ1-2; weak D call: TRBD1 (6 bases). Trimming left V 5 bases short and J 5 bases short, with 12 bases between. The length of the CDR3 is 13 residues. Germline values: CDR1 SEHNR, CDR2 FQNEAQ (reference sequence). CDR3 nucleotide sequence: TGTGCCAGCAGCCCCGGGGGGGCATATGGCTACACCTTC. Its protein product is CASSPGGAYGYTF.